This TCR beta chain was sequenced during a study of blood T cell repertoires in COVID-19. This clone was counted once. Deletions cut 4 bases from V and 8 bases from J, with 16 bases between. This CDR3 is 14 amino acids long. The V gene's germline CDR1 is SGDLS and CDR2 YYNGEE. The method was immunoSEQ multiplex PCR; TCRdb's version includes in-frame clones alone and lacks a portion of them. The data show about 140,000 clones, with 77% seen just once and roughly 10% held by the top ten. The specimen was peripheral blood. The origin of this receptor is a woman aged 50 to 60 with active or convalescent COVID-19. The V and J genes are TRBV9 and TRBJ1-5; no firm D call. The CDR3 DNA reads as TGTGCCAGCAGCAATTCTATTACCGGGGAGCCCCAGCATTTT. Its translation: CASSNSITGEPQHF.